This TCR beta chain was observed in a study of T cell changes during pregnancy in multiple sclerosis. Using immunoSEQ multiplex PCR, the repertoire was profiled, and TCRdb retains in-frame clones only, with some absent. The data show approximately 70,000 clones, with 92% seen just once and 1.5% to 2% held by the top ten. The V and J ends lost 5 bases and 5 bases, in that order; junction bases with no gene match: 7. This CDR3 has 16 residues. The germline gives CDR1 SGHVS, CDR2 FQNEAQ. The clonotype originates from a female donor in good health, enrolled as a control in a pregnancy study. Specimen: peripheral blood, collected in the first trimester of pregnancy. The V call is TRBV7-8, the J call TRBJ2-2, with 11 bases that match TRBD2. The CDR3 reads CASSPWLAGGTGELFF. In DNA, the CDR3 is TGTGCCAGCAGCCCCTGGCTAGCGGGGGGAACCGGGGAGCTGTTTTTT.